The 3 T cell receptor beta chains below all came from one sample that was sequenced in a study of T cells in pancreatic ductal adenocarcinoma. Assay: immunoSEQ multiplex PCR; the TCRdb copy retains only in-frame clones and omits some. The sample has more than 15,000 clones; roughly 86% are singletons. The selected patients with pancreatic ductal adenocarcinoma had surgery but no neoadjuvant therapy. Sample: PBMCs. The receptors originated from a human donor with pancreatic ductal adenocarcinoma.

This clone occurred a few times. CDR3 coding DNA: TGTGCCAGCAGGGCGGGGACAGGAGGGCAGTACTTC. This encodes CASRAGTGGQYF. The chain has TRBV6-1 and TRBJ2-7, with TRBD1 matching 8 bases. CDR1 MNHNS and CDR2 SASEGT come from the germline V gene. V shed 6 bases and J 9 bases; nucleotides not matched to a gene: 7. The CDR3 totals 12 residues.

The sample holds one count of this clone. This chain links TRBV18 with TRBJ1-5, with TRBD1 as a possible D gene (6 bases). V lost 2 bases and J 7 bases, leaving 9 bases between the germline ends. This CDR3 is built from 13 residues. Per germline, CDR1 KGHSH and CDR2 LQKENI. The CDR3 region is CASSPLGAQPQHF. The DNA of the CDR3 is TGTGCCAGCTCACCATTGGGGGCCCAGCCCCAGCATTTT.

The chain couples TRBV7-9 to TRBJ1-1, with 9 nucleotides matching TRBD1. The V gene end was trimmed by 5 bases and the J gene end by 5 bases; junction bases not matched to a gene: 6. The CDR3 is made up of 14 amino acids. CDR1 is SEHNR, CDR2 FQNEAQ, per germline (reference sequence). The CDR3 coding sequence is TGTGCCAGCAGCCCGGGACAGGGTGAGACTGAAGCTTTCTTT. Its translation is CASSPGQGETEAFF.